The sequence of this T cell receptor (beta chain) was determined in a study of T cell repertoires in cytomegalovirus infection (dated by TCRdb to between 2018 and 2021). Looking at the study overall: Recently identified HLA-C-restricted CMV epitopes, whose presentation resists viral immunomodulation, were targeted by peptide stimulations together with well-studied HLA-B-restricted epitopes. The HLA type of each donor mattered for the analysis, because public TCR beta signatures pointed to carriage of CMV infection along with the matching HLA type.

Reading the label with the study, this specimen's treatment or condition is: in vitro stimulation with specific CMV peptide epitopes to enrich CMV-specific T cells. Notes on this clonotype: Its antigen is currently not known. A junction end diverges from the germline sequence, so it may reflect a read error.

Measured from the cysteine to the phenylalanine, the CDR3 is 14 residues long. Kept here is only the CDR3 DNA, which spans 42 bases and is read in frame from base 1. According to the germline V gene, CDR1 reads MGHRA and CDR2 reads YSYEKL. What the research found in general, with its limitations: The ex vivo response was dominated by HLA-C-restricted CMV-specific TCR beta clonotypes, and the single most frequent clonotype in two of eight donors was supplied by these HLA-C-restricted clonotypes. In both this cohort and an independent roughly 350-donor cohort, the cumulative frequency of public TCR beta family members distinguished carriers of CMV infection plus the relevant HLA type.

TCRdb shows the sequencer as Illumina HiSeq 1500. The raw public reads went through TCRdb reprocessing: fastp at Q25, MiXCR clone calling, in-frame beta chains kept. CDR3 protein duplicates are merged, each entry listing the most common genes and DNA. The sample records some 560,000 distinct CDR3 sequences, 40% of which are singletons. The ten top clones hold about 48% of the sample. Sequenced material: cultured PBMCs, taken from culture after CMV antigen stimulation. The chain uses TRBV4-1 and TRBJ2-1; 8 bases in the junction line up with TRBD2. The source of this sequence is a human donor in good health (CMV status not recorded). Some clones in this sample may be carry-over from other donors' samples. In nucleotide form, the sequence is TGCGCCAGCAGCCAAGGCGGACTAGCAGGTGAGAAGTTCTTC. Its translation is CASSQGGLAGEKFF.